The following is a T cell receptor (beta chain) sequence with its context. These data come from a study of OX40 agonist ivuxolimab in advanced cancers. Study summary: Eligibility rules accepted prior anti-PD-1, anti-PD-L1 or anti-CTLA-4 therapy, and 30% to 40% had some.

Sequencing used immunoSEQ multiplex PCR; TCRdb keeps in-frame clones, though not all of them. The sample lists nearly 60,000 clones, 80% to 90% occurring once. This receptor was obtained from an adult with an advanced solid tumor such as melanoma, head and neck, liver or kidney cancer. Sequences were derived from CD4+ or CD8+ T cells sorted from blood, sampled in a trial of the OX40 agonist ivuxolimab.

The CDR3 sequence: CASSHPGTLNTEAFF. The CDR3 DNA follows: TGTGCCAGCAGCCACCCCGGGACACTGAACACTGAAGCTTTCTTT. This chain joins TRBV21-1 and TRBJ1-1; TRBD1 was called by the table and not checked on the DNA. TRBV21-1 is an annotated pseudogene. CDR3 size: 15 residues.